These T cell receptor beta chains were read from a single sample in a study of a mutant IDH1 vaccine in newly diagnosed glioma. No antigen is known for these receptors. Produced via immunoSEQ multiplex PCR; TCRdb's table is partial and in-frame only. In the table there are 60,000 to 65,000 clones, approximately 80% of which are singletons. Here the sequenced sample was PBMCs, taken from a glioma patient whose treatment included an IDH1 peptide vaccine. Receptor source: a man in his forties with glioma. Each CDR3 is given with its conserved first and last residue. Each record gives: V gene, D gene, clone size, J gene, CDR3 DNA, CDR3 protein. D genes are given only for firm matches. A clone size is listed for some rows: how often the clone was seen (once, few, many), or a class if it is expanded.

TRBV29-1	TRBD2	NA	TRBJ2-5	TGCAGCGTTGTCAGCGGGAGGGCCCCGGAGACCCAGTACTTC	CSVVSGRAPETQYF
TRBV4-2	NA	NA	TRBJ2-5	TGTGCCAGCAGCCAGTCCCAGTCGTGGGGCCAGGAGACCCAGTACTTC	CASSQSQSWGQETQYF
TRBV6-5	NA	NA	TRBJ2-7	TGTGCCAGCAGTTACTCACCGGACAGCTCCTACGAGCAGTACTTC	CASSYSPDSSYEQYF
TRBV5-1	NA	NA	TRBJ2-7	TGCGCCAGCAGCTTGGAAGGGCGCTCCTACGAGCAGTACTTC	CASSLEGRSYEQYF
TRBV18	NA	NA	TRBJ2-7	TGTGCCAGCTCACCACCGAGCTCCTACGAGCAGTACTTC	CASSPPSSYEQYF
TRBV18	NA	NA	TRBJ2-7	TGTGCCAGCTCACCCCGGGGTCCCAAGGAAGAGCAGTACTTC	CASSPRGPKEEQYF
TRBV27	TRBD2	NA	TRBJ2-7	TGTGCCAGCAGTCCCCTCCGGGAGGGGCTTAAATACGAGCAGTACTTC	CASSPLREGLKYEQYF
TRBV13	NA	NA	TRBJ2-1	TGTGCCAGCAGCTTAGGGTTATTGGGGTACCCCTACAATGAGCAGTTCTTC	CASSLGLLGYPYNEQFF
TRBV25-1	NA	NA	TRBJ1-1	TGTGCCAGCAGTGAATACCGGGGTACTGAAGCTTTCTTT	CASSEYRGTEAFF
TRBV6-5	NA	NA	TRBJ2-3	TGTGCCAGCAGTGATAGCACAGATACGCAGTATTTT	CASSDSTDTQYF
TRBV19	TRBD1	once	TRBJ1-5	TGTGCCAGTCGGACAGGGGGGGACAATCAGCCCCAGCATTTT	CASRTGGDNQPQHF
TRBV11-2	TRBD2	NA	TRBJ2-1	TGTGCCAGCAGCTTACAACTAGCGGGGGCCGTCAATGAGCAGTTCTTC	CASSLQLAGAVNEQFF
TRBV4-1	TRBD1	NA	TRBJ2-7	TGCGCCAGCAGCCTGGGGACAGCCTACGAGCAGTACTTC	CASSLGTAYEQYF
TRBV28	NA	NA	TRBJ1-4	TGTGCCAGCAGCTCCTCAGGGGCAGCTAATGAAAAACTGTTTTTT	CASSSSGAANEKLFF
TRBV19	NA	NA	TRBJ2-7	TGTGCCAGTAATAATGGCGGGTTTGAGCAGTACTTC	CASNNGGFEQYF
TRBV5-1	NA	NA	TRBJ1-2	TGCGCCAGCAGCTCCTTTGGGGCGGGAGACGGACACTATGGCTACACCTTC	CASSSFGAGDGHYGYTF
TRBV6-1	TRBD2	few	TRBJ2-7	TGTGCCAGCAGTGGACTAGGACTAGCGGGAGTGGGAGAGCAGTACTTC	CASSGLGLAGVGEQYF
TRBV29-1	NA	NA	TRBJ1-2	TGCAGCGTTGCCCAAAACGGCTACACCTTC	CSVAQNGYTF
TRBV5-6	TRBD2	few	TRBJ2-3	TGTGCCAGCAGAGAAGCGGGAGCGGGGGGCACAGATACGCAGTATTTT	CASREAGAGGTDTQYF
TRBV5-4	TRBD2	NA	TRBJ2-5	TGTGCCAGCAGCCTGGGACTAGCGGGCCAAGAGACCCAGTACTTC	CASSLGLAGQETQYF
TRBV28	NA	NA	TRBJ2-5	TGTGCCAGCAGTTTATGGAGCAGGACCAAAGCTCAAGAGACCCAGTACTTC	CASSLWSRTKAQETQYF
TRBV28	NA	once	TRBJ2-7	TGTGCCAGCAGTTTAATACCCTACGAGCAGTACTTC	CASSLIPYEQYF
TRBV2	NA	NA	TRBJ2-7	TGTGCCAGCAGTGATAGTGGGAACTACGAGCAGTACTTC	CASSDSGNYEQYF
TRBV5-1	NA	NA	TRBJ2-2	TGCGCCAGCAGCCCCATTGCTGGCGGGGAGCTGTTTTTT	CASSPIAGGELFF
TRBV19	TRBD1	NA	TRBJ2-7	TGTGCCAGTAGTGGGGACAGGGGCTACGAGCAGTACTTC	CASSGDRGYEQYF
TRBV7-8	NA	few	TRBJ2-7	TGTGCCAGCAGCTTAGGTTTCTTGAGGAGCTCCTACGAGCAGTACTTC	CASSLGFLRSSYEQYF
TRBV5-1	TRBD2	NA	TRBJ2-7	TGCGCCAGCAGCTCAACCAGCGGGAGTTACGAGCAGTACTTC	CASSSTSGSYEQYF
TRBV4-1	TRBD2	NA	TRBJ2-5	TGCGCCAGCAGCCAAGAAGAGCGGGGGTCCCTGGAGACCCAGTACTTC	CASSQEERGSLETQYF
TRBV27	NA	NA	TRBJ1-6	TGTGCCAGTAAGGGTACGGAGGGGGGATCCTATAATTCACCCCTCCACTTT	CASKGTEGGSYNSPLHF
TRBV6-5	NA	NA	TRBJ2-3	TGTGCCAGCACCCCTCGGAGCACAGATACGCAGTATTTT	CASTPRSTDTQYF
TRBV7-7	NA	NA	TRBJ2-5	TGTGCTAGCAGCTTATTCACCCCCCGGGGTGGAATAGCGACGCAAGAGACCCAGTACTTC	CASSLFTPRGGIATQETQYF
TRBV5-4	TRBD2	NA	TRBJ2-1	TGTGCCAGCTACGGGGGGGCGATCCACAATGAGCAGTTCTTC	CASYGGAIHNEQFF
TRBV4-3	NA	NA	TRBJ1-4	TGCGCCAGCAGCCAAACCCCCGGGACGTTGAGTGAAAAACTGTTTTTT	CASSQTPGTLSEKLFF
TRBV2	NA	NA	TRBJ2-3	TGTGCCAGACGTTATACCGGCGCAGATACGCAGTATTTT	CARRYTGADTQYF
TRBV11-2	TRBD1	NA	TRBJ1-3	TGTGCCAGCAGCCCCGTTCCCAGGGGGCCCTCTGGAAACACCATATATTTT	CASSPVPRGPSGNTIYF
TRBV29-1	NA	NA	TRBJ2-3	TGCAGCGTCCTGGACGGCACAGATACGCAGTATTTT	CSVLDGTDTQYF
TRBV11-2	NA	NA	TRBJ1-6	TGTGCCAGCAGCTTAGATGCGCATGGTGCTTCACCCCTCCACTTT	CASSLDAHGASPLHF
TRBV7-2	NA	NA	TRBJ2-7	TGTGCCAGCAGCTTTGGCGGGGCCTCAGGTGTCGAGCAGTACTTC	CASSFGGASGVEQYF
TRBV14	NA	NA	TRBJ2-5	TGTGCCAGCAGCCAATACCGCCGGGGAACCCAGTACTTC	CASSQYRRGTQYF
TRBV10-1	TRBD2	NA	TRBJ2-1	TGCGCCAGCAGTCCGGGACTAGCGGGGGGGCGGAATGAGCAGTTCTTC	CASSPGLAGGRNEQFF
TRBV6-5	NA	NA	TRBJ2-7	TGTGCCAGCAGTCCCACAGGGCCCCTTTGGGAGCAGTACTTC	CASSPTGPLWEQYF
TRBV25-1	TRBD2	NA	TRBJ2-4	TGTGCCAGCAGTGAATACGGGGGGGCGGACATTCAGTACTTC	CASSEYGGADIQYF
TRBV20-1	NA	NA	TRBJ2-3	TGCAGTGCTAGACCCCAGGATACGCAGTATTTT	CSARPQDTQYF
TRBV10-3	NA	NA	TRBJ2-3	TGTGCCACCGGGCTAGGGGTCAATACGCAGTATTTT	CATGLGVNTQYF
TRBV9	NA	NA	TRBJ1-1	TGTGCCAGCAGCGTCGGGTTTTTAGGCACTGAAGCTTTCTTT	CASSVGFLGTEAFF
TRBV6-6	NA	NA	TRBJ2-3	TGTGCCAGCACCCGACGAGATACGCAGTATTTT	CASTRRDTQYF
TRBV25-1	NA	few	TRBJ1-6	TGTGCCAGCAGTGAATCGCCAGGCTTTTATAATTCACCCCTCCACTTT	CASSESPGFYNSPLHF
TRBV19	NA	NA	TRBJ2-6	TGTGCCAGTAAGGTCAGGGGGGCCTCCGGGGCCAACGTCCTGACTTTC	CASKVRGASGANVLTF
TRBV6-5	NA	few	TRBJ1-5	TGTGCCAGCAGCCAGCGGAGGGGAAGCAATCAGCCCCAGCATTTT	CASSQRRGSNQPQHF
TRBV4-3	NA	NA	TRBJ2-1	TGCGCCAGCAGCCAAGATTCTTGGGCAGGGGCCTTGAACAATGAGCAGTTCTTC	CASSQDSWAGALNNEQFF
TRBV7-2	NA	NA	TRBJ2-7	TGTGCCAGCAGCTCTTTTACCTACGAGCAGTACTTC	CASSSFTYEQYF